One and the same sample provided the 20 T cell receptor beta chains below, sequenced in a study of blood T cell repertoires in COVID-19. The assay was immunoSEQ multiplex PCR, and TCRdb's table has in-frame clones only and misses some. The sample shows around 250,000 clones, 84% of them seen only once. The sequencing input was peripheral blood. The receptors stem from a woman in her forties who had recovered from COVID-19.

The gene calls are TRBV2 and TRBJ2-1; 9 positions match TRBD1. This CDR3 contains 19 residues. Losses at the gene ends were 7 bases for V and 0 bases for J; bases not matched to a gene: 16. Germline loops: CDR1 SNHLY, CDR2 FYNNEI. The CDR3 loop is CASTAPGTGTTSSYNEQFF. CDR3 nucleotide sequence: TGTGCCAGCACCGCCCCCGGGACAGGGACGACCAGCTCCTACAATGAGCAGTTCTTC. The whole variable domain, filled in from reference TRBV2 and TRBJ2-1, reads EPEVTQTPSHQVTQMGQEVILRCVPISNHLYFYWYRQILGQKVEFLVSFYNNEISEKSEIFDDQFSVERPDGSNFTLKIRSTKLEDSAMYFCASTAPGTGTTSSYNEQFFGPGTRLTVL.

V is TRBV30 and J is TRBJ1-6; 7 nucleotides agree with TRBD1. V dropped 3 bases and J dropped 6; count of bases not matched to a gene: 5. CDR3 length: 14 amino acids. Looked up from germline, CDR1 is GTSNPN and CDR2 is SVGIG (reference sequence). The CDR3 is CAWRKGAVNSPLHF. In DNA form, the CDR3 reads TGTGCCTGGAGGAAGGGGGCGGTTAATTCACCCCTCCACTTT.

As DNA, the CDR3 is TGTGCCAGCAGTTATCACCAGGGGGGACAAGAGACCCAGTACTTC. Residues: CASSYHQGGQETQYF. V usage is TRBV27 and J usage is TRBJ2-5; weak D call: TRBD1 (7 bases). Germline V gene sequence: CDR1 MNHEY, CDR2 SMNVEV (reference sequence). Deletions cut 4 bases from V and 2 bases from J, with 14 bases between. The CDR3 spans 15 residues.

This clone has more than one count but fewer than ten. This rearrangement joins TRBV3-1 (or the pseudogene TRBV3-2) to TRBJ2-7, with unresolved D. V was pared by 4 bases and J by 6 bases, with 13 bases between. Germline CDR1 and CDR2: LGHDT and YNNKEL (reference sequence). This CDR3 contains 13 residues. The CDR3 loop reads CASSLPSGGEQYF. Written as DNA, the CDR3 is TGTGCCAGCAGCCTCCCGAGTGGCGGCGAGCAGTACTTC.

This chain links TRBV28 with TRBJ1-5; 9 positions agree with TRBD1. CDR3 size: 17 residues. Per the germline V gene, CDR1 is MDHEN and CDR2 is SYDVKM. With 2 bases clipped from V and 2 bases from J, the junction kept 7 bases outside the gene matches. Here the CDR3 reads CASSLTGGRGGNQPQHF. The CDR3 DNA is TGTGCCAGCAGTTTAACAGGGGGCCGGGGGGGCAATCAGCCCCAGCATTTT.

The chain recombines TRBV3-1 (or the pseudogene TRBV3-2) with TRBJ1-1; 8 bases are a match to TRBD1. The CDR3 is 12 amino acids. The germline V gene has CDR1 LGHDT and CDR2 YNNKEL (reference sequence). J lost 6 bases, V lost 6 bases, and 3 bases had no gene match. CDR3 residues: CASRTGEAEAFF. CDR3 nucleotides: TGTGCCAGCAGGACAGGGGAGGCTGAAGCTTTCTTT.

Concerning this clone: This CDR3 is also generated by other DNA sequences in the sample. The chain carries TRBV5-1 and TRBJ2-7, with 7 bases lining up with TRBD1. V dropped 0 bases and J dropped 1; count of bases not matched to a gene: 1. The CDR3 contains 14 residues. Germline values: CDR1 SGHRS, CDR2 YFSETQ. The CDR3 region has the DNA TGCGCCAGCAGCTTGGTGGGACAGTCCTACGAGCAGTACTTC. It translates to CASSLVGQSYEQYF. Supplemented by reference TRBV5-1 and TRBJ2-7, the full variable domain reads KAGVTQTPRYLIKTRGQQVTLSCSPISGHRSVSWYQQTPGQGLQFLFEYFSETQRNKGNFPGRFSGRQFSNSRSEMNVSTLELGDSALYLCASSLVGQSYEQYFGPGTRLTVT.

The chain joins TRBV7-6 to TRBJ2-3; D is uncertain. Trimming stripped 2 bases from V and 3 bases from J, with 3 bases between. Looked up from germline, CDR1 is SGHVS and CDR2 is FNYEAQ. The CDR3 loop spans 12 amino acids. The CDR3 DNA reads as TGTGCCAGCAGCTTACAGACAGATACGCAGTATTTT. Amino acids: CASSLQTDTQYF.

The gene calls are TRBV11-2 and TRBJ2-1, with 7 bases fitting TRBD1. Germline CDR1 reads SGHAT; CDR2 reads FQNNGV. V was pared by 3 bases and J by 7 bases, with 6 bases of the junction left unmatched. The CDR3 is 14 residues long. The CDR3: CASSFRQGDNEQFF. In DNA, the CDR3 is TGTGCCAGCAGCTTCCGACAGGGAGATAATGAGCAGTTCTTC.

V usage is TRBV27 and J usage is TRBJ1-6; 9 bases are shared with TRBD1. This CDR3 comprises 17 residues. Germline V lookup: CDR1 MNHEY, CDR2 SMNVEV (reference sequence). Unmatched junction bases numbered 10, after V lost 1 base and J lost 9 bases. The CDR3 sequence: CASSLWGGGTGISPLHF. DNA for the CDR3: TGTGCCAGCAGTTTATGGGGGGGTGGGACAGGGATTTCACCCCTCCACTTT.

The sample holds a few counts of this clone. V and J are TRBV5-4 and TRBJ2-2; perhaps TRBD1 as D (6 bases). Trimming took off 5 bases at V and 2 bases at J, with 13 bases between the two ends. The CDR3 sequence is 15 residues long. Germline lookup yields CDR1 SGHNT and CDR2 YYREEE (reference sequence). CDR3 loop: CASRPTGRNTGELFF. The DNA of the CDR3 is TGTGCCAGCAGACCAACAGGGAGAAACACCGGGGAGCTGTTTTTT.

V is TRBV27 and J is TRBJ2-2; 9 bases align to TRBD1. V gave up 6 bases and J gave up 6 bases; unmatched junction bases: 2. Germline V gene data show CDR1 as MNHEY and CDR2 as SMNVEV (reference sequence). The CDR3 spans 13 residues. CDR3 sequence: CASSGTGPGELFF. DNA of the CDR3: TGTGCCAGCAGCGGGACAGGGCCCGGGGAGCTGTTTTTT.

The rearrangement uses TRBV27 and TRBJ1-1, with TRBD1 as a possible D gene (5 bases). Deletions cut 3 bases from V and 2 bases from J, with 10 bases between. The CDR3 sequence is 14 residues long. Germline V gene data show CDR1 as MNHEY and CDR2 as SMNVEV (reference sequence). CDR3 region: CASSFQGVNTEAFF. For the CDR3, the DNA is TGTGCCAGCAGTTTTCAAGGGGTCAACACTGAAGCTTTCTTT.

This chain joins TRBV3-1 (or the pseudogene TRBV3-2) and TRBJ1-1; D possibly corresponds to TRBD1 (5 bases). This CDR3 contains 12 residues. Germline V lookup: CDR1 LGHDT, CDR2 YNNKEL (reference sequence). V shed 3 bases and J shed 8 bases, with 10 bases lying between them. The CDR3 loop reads CASSHGRAEAFF. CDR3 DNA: TGTGCCAGCAGCCATGGCAGGGCAGAAGCTTTCTTT.

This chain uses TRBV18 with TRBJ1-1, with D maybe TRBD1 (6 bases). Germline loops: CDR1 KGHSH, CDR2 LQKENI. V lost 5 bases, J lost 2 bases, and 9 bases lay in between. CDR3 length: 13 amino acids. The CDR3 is CASSAGTNTEAFF. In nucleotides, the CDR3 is TGTGCCAGCTCAGCAGGGACAAACACTGAAGCTTTCTTT.

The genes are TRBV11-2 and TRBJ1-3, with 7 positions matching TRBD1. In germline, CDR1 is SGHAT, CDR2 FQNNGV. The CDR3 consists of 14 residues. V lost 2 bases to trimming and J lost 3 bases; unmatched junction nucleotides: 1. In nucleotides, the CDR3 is TGTGCCAGCAGCTTAAACAGGGGTGGAAACACCATATATTTT. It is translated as CASSLNRGGNTIYF.

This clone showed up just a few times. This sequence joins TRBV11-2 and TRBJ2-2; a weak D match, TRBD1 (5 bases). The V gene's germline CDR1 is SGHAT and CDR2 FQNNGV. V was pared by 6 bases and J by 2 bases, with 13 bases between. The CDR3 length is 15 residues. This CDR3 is CASSRIQGNTGELFF. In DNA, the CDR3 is TGTGCCAGCAGTCGGATCCAGGGTAACACCGGGGAGCTGTTTTTT.

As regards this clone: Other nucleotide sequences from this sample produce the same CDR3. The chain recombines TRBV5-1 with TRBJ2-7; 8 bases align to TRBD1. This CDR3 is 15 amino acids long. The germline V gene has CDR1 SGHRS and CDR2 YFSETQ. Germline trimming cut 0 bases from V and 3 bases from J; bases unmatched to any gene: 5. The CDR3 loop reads CASSLGTGGSYEQYF. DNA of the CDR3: TGCGCCAGCAGCTTGGGTACAGGGGGTAGCTACGAGCAGTACTTC.

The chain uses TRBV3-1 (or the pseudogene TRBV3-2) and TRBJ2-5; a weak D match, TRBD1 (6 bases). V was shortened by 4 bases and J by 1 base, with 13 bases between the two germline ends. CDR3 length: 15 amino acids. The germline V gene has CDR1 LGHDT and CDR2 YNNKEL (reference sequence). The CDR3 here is CASSLGDRIQETQYF. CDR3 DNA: TGTGCCAGCAGCCTGGGCGACAGGATCCAAGAGACCCAGTACTTC.

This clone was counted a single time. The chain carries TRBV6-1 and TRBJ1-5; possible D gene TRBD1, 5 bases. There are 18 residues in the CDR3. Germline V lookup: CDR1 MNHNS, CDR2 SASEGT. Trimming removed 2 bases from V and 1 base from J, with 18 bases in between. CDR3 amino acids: CASSERGTALSSNQPQHF. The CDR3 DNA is TGTGCCAGCAGTGAAAGGGGAACAGCCCTGAGCAGCAATCAGCCCCAGCATTTT.